The sequence of this T cell receptor beta chain was determined in a study of cytomegalovirus exposure and HLA in healthy donors listed by TCRdb under 2017. Background on the whole study: According to a later analysis, the 110 or so validation repertoires were produced on the same platform as the 700 or so repertoires of the first cohort. A separate validation cohort of approximately 120 different subjects was used in addition to the approximately 610-subject first cohort. The study was designed to test whether signatures of past pathogen exposure could be identified by cataloging public T cell receptors. The study combined high-throughput TCR immunosequencing, statistical association of individual TCRs with disease status, and machine learning to predict cytomegalovirus infection status.

Results and caveats for the whole study, not just this receptor: A total of about 150 TCR beta chains were listed by the study as associated with cytomegalovirus. Subsequent analysis determined that TCRs grouped into clusters in the first cohort also showed a tendency toward co-occurrence across the roughly 110 validation repertoires, and approximately 94% of cluster scores exceeded 0. The classifier was reported to diagnose cytomegalovirus status with high specificity and sensitivity in both the original and validation cohorts. It was suggested by the authors that the approach could potentially be generalized to other disease states and immunological phenotypes. A later analysis had no HLA typing for the validation cohort, so co-occurrence there was scored across all 110 or so repertoires. In vitro tests confirmed that a few of the cytomegalovirus-associated TCR beta chains recognize cytomegalovirus antigens. Most TCR sequences were observed very rarely across donors, whereas some public TCRs were present in many individuals.

This clone was observed a single time. Its target antigen remains unknown. Base qualities are not at hand, and no much larger clone is one base apart. The donors were included in the validation cohort of roughly 130 subjects, a group kept apart from the 666-subject first cohort. The V and J ends are trimmed by 2 bases and 2 bases, leaving 10 bases between them. Spanning cysteine to phenylalanine, the CDR3 consists of 15 amino acids. Left in the record is the CDR3 DNA by itself, 45 bases read in frame from the first base. CDR1 KGHSH and CDR2 LQKENI were looked up in the germline V gene. Library method: the immunoSEQ multiplex PCR assay. The study's own analysis went as follows. A statistical classification framework was developed to diagnose cytomegalovirus status using the catalog of TCR beta chain sequences. TCRdb took over this immuneACCESS table, retaining in-frame rearrangements with V and J assigned. Such tables are incomplete; in checked studies, under half of the missing clones stem from an unresolved V gene, and the remainder is unexplained. The V and J calls and clone size were taken over from that table, and D and trimming were inferred from the DNA. Within this sample are approximately 120,000 clones, with approximately 94% of them counted one time only. Together, the top ten hold approximately 1.3% of the sample.

The chain is encoded by TRBV18 joined to TRBJ1-5; a confident D gene designation cannot be given. Sequenced input: PBMCs. This receptor was taken from a woman aged 18-29 years in good health and CMV-seronegative. Read as DNA, the sequence is TGTGCCAGCTCACCAAGTCATCCAGGCAATCAGCCCCAGCATTTT. This gives the protein CASSPSHPGNQPQHF.